This is a list of T cell receptor beta chains from one sample in a study of blood T cell repertoires in COVID-19. Produced via immunoSEQ multiplex PCR; TCRdb's table is partial and in-frame only. The sample consists of some 150,000 clones, about 80% of them appearing once. The sequenced sample consisted of peripheral blood. The receptors here all came from a man in his 70s with acute or convalescent COVID-19. Each CDR3 is given with its conserved first and last residue. The D gene is left open where the match is weak. The size field is filled for only some rows; it gives once, few, many or a size class.

abundance: few; v_gene: TRBV28; d_gene: TRBD2; j_gene: TRBJ2-7; CDR3nt: TGTGCCAGCAGCCCTAGCGGGAGGGTCGGCGAGCAGTACTTC; CDR3aa: CASSPSGRVGEQYF
abundance: once; v_gene: TRBV19; d_gene: TRBD2; j_gene: TRBJ2-5; CDR3nt: TGTGCCAGTAGTATAGGTGGGGCTAGCGGGAAAGAGACCCAGTACTTC; CDR3aa: CASSIGGASGKETQYF
abundance: -; v_gene: TRBV5-4; d_gene: TRBD2; j_gene: TRBJ2-1; CDR3nt: TGTGCCAGCAGCCCCGACGTGGGCGGGGGGGCCCAAGAGCAGTTCTTC; CDR3aa: CASSPDVGGGAQEQFF
abundance: -; v_gene: TRBV11-2; d_gene: -; j_gene: TRBJ2-2; CDR3nt: TGTGCCAGCAGCGGCTTAAACACCGGGGAGCTGTTTTTT; CDR3aa: CASSGLNTGELFF
abundance: -; v_gene: TRBV19; d_gene: TRBD1; j_gene: TRBJ2-2; CDR3nt: TGTGCCAGTAGTCTACGGGACAGCCTTAGCACCGGGGAGCTGTTTTTT; CDR3aa: CASSLRDSLSTGELFF
abundance: -; v_gene: TRBV15; d_gene: -; j_gene: TRBJ1-5; CDR3nt: TGTGCCACCAGCAGAGGGGGGGATGGTGATCAGCCCCAGCATTTT; CDR3aa: CATSRGGDGDQPQHF
abundance: -; v_gene: TRBV19; d_gene: -; j_gene: TRBJ1-5; CDR3nt: TGTGCCAGTAGTGAACAGGGTAGCAATCAGCCCCAGCATTTT; CDR3aa: CASSEQGSNQPQHF
abundance: -; v_gene: TRBV4-2; d_gene: TRBD1; j_gene: TRBJ1-1; CDR3nt: TGTGCCAGCAGCCCGCCGGACAGGGCTGGCACTGAAGCTTTCTTT; CDR3aa: CASSPPDRAGTEAFF
abundance: -; v_gene: TRBV14; d_gene: -; j_gene: TRBJ2-5; CDR3nt: TGTGCCAGCAGCCAATCGTCGGTAGGAGGGGAAGAGACCCAGTACTTC; CDR3aa: CASSQSSVGGEETQYF
abundance: -; v_gene: TRBV18; d_gene: TRBD2; j_gene: TRBJ2-1; CDR3nt: TGTGCCAGCTCACCACCTAGCGGGAGATCTGTCAATGAGCAGTTCTTC; CDR3aa: CASSPPSGRSVNEQFF
abundance: -; v_gene: TRBV5-1; d_gene: TRBD1; j_gene: TRBJ2-6; CDR3nt: TGCGCCAGCAGCGTTACAGGGGGCTCTGGGGCCAACGTCCTGACTTTC; CDR3aa: CASSVTGGSGANVLTF
abundance: many; v_gene: TRBV30; d_gene: TRBD2; j_gene: TRBJ2-7; CDR3nt: TGTGCCTGGGACGACGGGGGGACCTACGAGCAGTACTTC; CDR3aa: CAWDDGGTYEQYF
abundance: -; v_gene: TRBV28; d_gene: -; j_gene: TRBJ1-5; CDR3nt: TGTGCCAGCAGTTTTTCGTTGAGCAATCAGCCCCAGCATTTT; CDR3aa: CASSFSLSNQPQHF
abundance: -; v_gene: TRBV19; d_gene: TRBD2; j_gene: TRBJ2-7; CDR3nt: TGTGCCAGTAGTACTACCCATATAGCGGGGGGGCCTTCGCGCGAGCAGTACTTC; CDR3aa: CASSTTHIAGGPSREQYF
abundance: -; v_gene: TRBV28; d_gene: -; j_gene: TRBJ1-2; CDR3nt: TGTGCCAGCAGTTTAGGGGGCGAGCGGTCGAGGGGCTACACCTTC; CDR3aa: CASSLGGERSRGYTF
abundance: -; v_gene: TRBV3-1/TRBV3-2; d_gene: TRBD1; j_gene: TRBJ2-7; CDR3nt: TGTGCCAGCAGCCCGAGAACCAGACAGGGAAGGTCCTACGAGCAGTACTTC; CDR3aa: CASSPRTRQGRSYEQYF
abundance: -; v_gene: TRBV6-2/TRBV6-3; d_gene: TRBD2; j_gene: TRBJ2-7; CDR3nt: TGTGCCAGCAGTTACTCGCTAGCGGGAGGGGAGCAGTACTTC; CDR3aa: CASSYSLAGGEQYF
abundance: -; v_gene: TRBV12-3/TRBV12-4; d_gene: -; j_gene: TRBJ1-4; CDR3nt: TGTGCCAGCAGCCGTCCTAATGAAAAACTGTTTTTT; CDR3aa: CASSRPNEKLFF
abundance: -; v_gene: TRBV4-1; d_gene: -; j_gene: TRBJ2-7; CDR3nt: TGCGCCAGCAGCCCTGGAGTGGGGCCCGAGCAGTACTTC; CDR3aa: CASSPGVGPEQYF
abundance: -; v_gene: TRBV28; d_gene: TRBD2; j_gene: TRBJ2-1; CDR3nt: TGTGCCAGCAGTACTAGGGGGGGACTAGCGGGAGAGGAGCAGTTCTTC; CDR3aa: CASSTRGGLAGEEQFF
abundance: -; v_gene: TRBV18; d_gene: TRBD1; j_gene: TRBJ1-1; CDR3nt: TGTGCCACCTCACAGGGGGAGGGCACTGAAGCTTTCTTT; CDR3aa: CATSQGEGTEAFF
abundance: -; v_gene: TRBV13; d_gene: -; j_gene: TRBJ2-5; CDR3nt: TGTGCCAGCAGCCTAGCGGGCAGGGGGGAAGAGACCCAGTACTTC; CDR3aa: CASSLAGRGEETQYF
abundance: -; v_gene: TRBV30; d_gene: -; j_gene: TRBJ1-1; CDR3nt: TGTGCCTGGAGTACGCGGACTGAAGCTTTCTTT; CDR3aa: CAWSTRTEAFF
abundance: few; v_gene: TRBV19; d_gene: -; j_gene: TRBJ2-1; CDR3nt: TGTGCCAGTAGTATAGGTACAGTCAATGAGCAGTTCTTC; CDR3aa: CASSIGTVNEQFF
abundance: -; v_gene: TRBV28; d_gene: -; j_gene: TRBJ1-6; CDR3nt: TGTGCCAGCACCTCCAGCGGGGCAGGGAAAAACTATAATTCACCCCTCCACTTT; CDR3aa: CASTSSGAGKNYNSPLHF
abundance: -; v_gene: TRBV6-8; d_gene: -; j_gene: TRBJ2-3; CDR3nt: TGTGCCAGCAGTGCTATCGGAGGGAGCACAGATACGCAGTATTTT; CDR3aa: CASSAIGGSTDTQYF
abundance: -; v_gene: TRBV7-3; d_gene: TRBD1; j_gene: TRBJ1-3; CDR3nt: TGTGCCAGCAGCGACGGGACAGTTCAATCTGGAAACACCATATATTTT; CDR3aa: CASSDGTVQSGNTIYF
abundance: -; v_gene: TRBV6-6; d_gene: TRBD1; j_gene: TRBJ2-7; CDR3nt: TGTGCCAGCAGTAGGACGACAGGGCCCTCCTACGAGCAGTACTTC; CDR3aa: CASSRTTGPSYEQYF
abundance: once; v_gene: TRBV28; d_gene: TRBD1; j_gene: TRBJ2-1; CDR3nt: TGTGCCAGCAGTTTAGGGGAGGACAGGGTGTTCTTC; CDR3aa: CASSLGEDRVFF
abundance: -; v_gene: TRBV2; d_gene: TRBD1; j_gene: TRBJ1-3; CDR3nt: TGTGCCAGCAGTGCAGGACAGGGTGTGACTGGAAACACCATATATTTT; CDR3aa: CASSAGQGVTGNTIYF
abundance: -; v_gene: TRBV3-1/TRBV3-2; d_gene: -; j_gene: TRBJ1-6; CDR3nt: TGTGCCAGCAGCCAAGATTGGGCGGGGGGGTCACCCCTCCACTTT; CDR3aa: CASSQDWAGGSPLHF
abundance: -; v_gene: TRBV19; d_gene: -; j_gene: TRBJ2-1; CDR3nt: TGTGCCAGTAGCAAACAGTTATACAATGAGCAGTTCTTC; CDR3aa: CASSKQLYNEQFF
abundance: -; v_gene: TRBV30; d_gene: -; j_gene: TRBJ1-2; CDR3nt: TGTGCCTGGAGTGTACGTAGCCGGGGGACCTACTATGGCTACACCTTC; CDR3aa: CAWSVRSRGTYYGYTF
abundance: -; v_gene: TRBV18; d_gene: TRBD2; j_gene: TRBJ2-1; CDR3nt: TGTGCCAGCTCACTTAACGGGGGGGATGAGCAGTTCTTC; CDR3aa: CASSLNGGDEQFF
abundance: -; v_gene: TRBV7-2; d_gene: TRBD2; j_gene: TRBJ2-1; CDR3nt: TGTGCCAGCAGCTTAGTCCGGAGTAGCGGGGGTTCTAACAATGAGCAGTTCTTC; CDR3aa: CASSLVRSSGGSNNEQFF
abundance: -; v_gene: TRBV28; d_gene: TRBD1; j_gene: TRBJ1-6; CDR3nt: TGTGCCAGCAGTTTATCCGCCGGCAGGGGGATGAATTCACCCCTCCACTTT; CDR3aa: CASSLSAGRGMNSPLHF
abundance: -; v_gene: TRBV5-1; d_gene: TRBD1; j_gene: TRBJ1-4; CDR3nt: TGCGCCAGCAGCTTGGGGGGGACAGCAACTAATGAAAAACTGTTTTTT; CDR3aa: CASSLGGTATNEKLFF
abundance: few; v_gene: TRBV10-3; d_gene: TRBD2; j_gene: TRBJ2-5; CDR3nt: TGTGCCATCCGACGGGGGGGACTAGCGGGACTCCAAGAGACCCAGTACTTC; CDR3aa: CAIRRGGLAGLQETQYF
abundance: -; v_gene: TRBV27; d_gene: -; j_gene: TRBJ2-7; CDR3nt: TGTGCCAGCACCGTGCGGGAGCAGTACTTC; CDR3aa: CASTVREQYF
abundance: -; v_gene: TRBV12-3/TRBV12-4; d_gene: -; j_gene: TRBJ1-5; CDR3nt: TGTGCCAGCACCCTGGGGGGGCCCCAGCATTTT; CDR3aa: CASTLGGPQHF
abundance: -; v_gene: TRBV28; d_gene: -; j_gene: TRBJ1-1; CDR3nt: TGTGCCACCCTGGCAGGCTTATGGGCTGAAGCTTTCTTT; CDR3aa: CATLAGLWAEAFF
abundance: -; v_gene: TRBV7-3; d_gene: -; j_gene: TRBJ2-2; CDR3nt: TGTGCCAGCAGCCAGGCCCAAAGCGGGGAGCTGTTTTTT; CDR3aa: CASSQAQSGELFF
abundance: -; v_gene: TRBV4-2; d_gene: TRBD2; j_gene: TRBJ2-1; CDR3nt: TGTGCCAGCAGCCAAGTGTACAGCGGGACCTACAATGAGCAGTTCTTC; CDR3aa: CASSQVYSGTYNEQFF
abundance: -; v_gene: TRBV11-2; d_gene: TRBD1; j_gene: TRBJ1-4; CDR3nt: TGTGCCAGCAGCCCCTCAGGGGGACTGAATAAAAAACTGTTTTTT; CDR3aa: CASSPSGGLNKKLFF
abundance: -; v_gene: TRBV12-3/TRBV12-4; d_gene: TRBD1; j_gene: TRBJ1-1; CDR3nt: TGTGCCAGCAGTTTAGCGACAGGGACTGAAGCTTTCTTT; CDR3aa: CASSLATGTEAFF
abundance: -; v_gene: TRBV19; d_gene: -; j_gene: TRBJ2-5; CDR3nt: TGTGCCAGTAGTAACAGGGCGACGTACCAAGAGACCCAGTACTTC; CDR3aa: CASSNRATYQETQYF
abundance: -; v_gene: TRBV24-1; d_gene: -; j_gene: TRBJ1-1; CDR3nt: TGTGCCACCAGTGGTTCAGGGGTGAACACTGAAGCTTTCTTT; CDR3aa: CATSGSGVNTEAFF
abundance: -; v_gene: TRBV7-2; d_gene: TRBD2; j_gene: TRBJ2-3; CDR3nt: TGTGCCAGCAGCTCACGACTAGCGGGGGGGTCTCGGGATACGCAGTATTTT; CDR3aa: CASSSRLAGGSRDTQYF
abundance: -; v_gene: TRBV5-1; d_gene: TRBD1; j_gene: TRBJ1-1; CDR3nt: TGCGCCAGCAGCATCAACCCGGGACAGGGACCCACTGAAGCTTTCTTT; CDR3aa: CASSINPGQGPTEAFF
abundance: few; v_gene: TRBV28; d_gene: -; j_gene: TRBJ2-1; CDR3nt: TGTGCCAGCAGCCGACCCCCTTTGGACAGCCAGTACAATGAGCAGTTCTTC; CDR3aa: CASSRPPLDSQYNEQFF
abundance: few; v_gene: TRBV19; d_gene: -; j_gene: TRBJ2-2; CDR3nt: TGTGCCAGTAGTTTAGAGGTTTCGAGGACCGGGGAGCTGTTTTTT; CDR3aa: CASSLEVSRTGELFF
abundance: -; v_gene: TRBV4-2; d_gene: -; j_gene: TRBJ1-2; CDR3nt: TGTGCCAGCAGCCAAGATCGGGGGGGTGGCTACACCTTC; CDR3aa: CASSQDRGGGYTF
abundance: -; v_gene: TRBV4-1; d_gene: TRBD1; j_gene: TRBJ1-2; CDR3nt: TGCGCCAGCAGCCAGTTCATCGTCGACAGGGAGTATGGCTACACCTTC; CDR3aa: CASSQFIVDREYGYTF
abundance: -; v_gene: TRBV19; d_gene: TRBD1; j_gene: TRBJ2-2; CDR3nt: TGTGCCACCCGACTGGGACAGCGAAAAAACACCGGGGAGCTGTTTTTT; CDR3aa: CATRLGQRKNTGELFF